The rows below give T cell receptor beta chains drawn from one sample of a study of blood T cell repertoires in COVID-19. Some clones are missing from TCRdb's copy, which holds only in-frame ones; the method was immunoSEQ multiplex PCR. The sample gives about 40,000 clones, about 80% of which show up once; approximately 2.5% is in the top ten. The sequenced sample consisted of peripheral blood. The receptors shown here come from a woman aged 60 to 75 with acute or convalescent COVID-19. The CDR3 runs from the conserved cysteine through the conserved F or W. Each record gives: clone size, V gene, D gene, J gene, CDR3 length, CDR3 protein, CDR3 DNA. The D gene is left open where the match is weak. Expanded clones are given a class, and other clones once, few, many or no size at all.

clone size: .; V gene: TRBV13; D gene: .; J gene: TRBJ1-4; CDR3 length: 15; CDR3 protein: CASSPPGHRNEKLFF; CDR3 DNA: TGTGCCAGCAGCCCACCGGGACATCGGAATGAAAAACTGTTTTTT
clone size: .; V gene: TRBV5-5; D gene: .; J gene: TRBJ1-6; CDR3 length: 15; CDR3 protein: CASRPPEGFDSPLHF; CDR3 DNA: TGTGCCAGCAGGCCCCCAGAGGGTTTCGATTCACCCCTCCACTTT
clone size: .; V gene: TRBV3-1/TRBV3-2; D gene: .; J gene: TRBJ2-5; CDR3 length: 14; CDR3 protein: CASSLPAKGQTQYF; CDR3 DNA: TGTGCCAGCAGCCTGCCCGCAAAGGGGCAGACCCAGTACTTC
clone size: .; V gene: TRBV5-1; D gene: TRBD1; J gene: TRBJ2-7; CDR3 length: 14; CDR3 protein: CASSLGQGFYEQYF; CDR3 DNA: TGCGCCAGCAGCTTGGGACAGGGGTTTTACGAGCAGTACTTC
clone size: .; V gene: TRBV6-2/TRBV6-3; D gene: .; J gene: TRBJ1-1; CDR3 length: 16; CDR3 protein: CASSYDLDRTLSEAFF; CDR3 DNA: TGTGCCAGCAGTTACGACCTGGACAGAACCCTCTCTGAAGCTTTCTTT
clone size: .; V gene: TRBV6-5; D gene: TRBD1; J gene: TRBJ2-2; CDR3 length: 15; CDR3 protein: CASSRGQGVAGELFF; CDR3 DNA: TGTGCCAGCAGCCGGGGACAGGGCGTGGCCGGGGAGCTGTTTTTT
clone size: .; V gene: TRBV7-9; D gene: TRBD2; J gene: TRBJ2-5; CDR3 length: 16; CDR3 protein: CASSSRDLAAQETQYF; CDR3 DNA: TGTGCCAGCAGCTCGCGGGACCTAGCGGCCCAAGAGACCCAGTACTTC
clone size: .; V gene: TRBV25-1; D gene: .; J gene: TRBJ2-2; CDR3 length: 15; CDR3 protein: CASSEVFGVPGELFF; CDR3 DNA: TGTGCCAGCAGTGAAGTCTTCGGAGTGCCCGGGGAGCTGTTTTTT
clone size: .; V gene: TRBV2; D gene: .; J gene: TRBJ1-4; CDR3 length: 12; CDR3 protein: CASSEGNSELFF; CDR3 DNA: TGTGCCAGCAGTGAAGGAAACTCGGAACTGTTTTTT
clone size: .; V gene: TRBV6-2/TRBV6-3; D gene: .; J gene: TRBJ1-5; CDR3 length: 15; CDR3 protein: CASSFGVGMGQPQHF; CDR3 DNA: TGTGCCAGCAGCTTCGGGGTGGGTATGGGTCAGCCCCAGCATTTT
clone size: .; V gene: TRBV5-1; D gene: .; J gene: TRBJ1-4; CDR3 length: 14; CDR3 protein: CASSPQGFEEKLFF; CDR3 DNA: TGCGCCAGCAGCCCGCAGGGGTTTGAGGAAAAACTGTTTTTT
clone size: .; V gene: TRBV7-6; D gene: .; J gene: TRBJ2-7; CDR3 length: 17; CDR3 protein: CASSSGWGSSTPYEQYF; CDR3 DNA: TGTGCCAGCAGCTCCGGGTGGGGCAGTTCTACGCCCTACGAGCAGTACTTC
clone size: .; V gene: TRBV6-5; D gene: .; J gene: TRBJ1-1; CDR3 length: 14; CDR3 protein: CASSKWGGETEAFF; CDR3 DNA: TGTGCCAGCAGCAAATGGGGGGGGGAAACTGAAGCTTTCTTT
clone size: few; V gene: TRBV24-1; D gene: TRBD1; J gene: TRBJ1-5; CDR3 length: 16; CDR3 protein: CATSESDRGSHQPQHF; CDR3 DNA: TGTGCCACCAGTGAATCCGACAGGGGTTCGCATCAGCCCCAGCATTTT
clone size: .; V gene: TRBV2; D gene: .; J gene: TRBJ1-2; CDR3 length: 16; CDR3 protein: CASSEDAGTPPYGYTF; CDR3 DNA: TGTGCCAGCAGTGAAGATGCTGGGACACCTCCCTATGGCTACACCTTC
clone size: .; V gene: TRBV9; D gene: .; J gene: TRBJ1-4; CDR3 length: 15; CDR3 protein: CASSEGWTVNEKLFF; CDR3 DNA: TGTGCCAGCAGCGAGGGGTGGACAGTTAATGAAAAACTGTTTTTT